This T cell receptor beta chain originates from a study of T cell responses to AZD1222 COVID-19 vaccine. With regard to this clone: Antigen: not known.

Libraries were prepared by immunoSEQ multiplex PCR; TCRdb keeps only in-frame clonotypes and omits some of them. Seen here are some 79,000 clones, over 70% observed once, and the top ten hold roughly 50%. Broader study findings: Only a handful of people who got AZD1222 tested seropositive at baseline. It should be noted that donors were predominantly white British and more often female, and clonal diversity was possibly underestimated. Close to half of all spike-specific TCRs reportedly target regions of the variants that are unmutated.

This specimen was peripheral blood, taken 28 days after the second AZD1222 dose. The clonotype comes from an adult who received the AZD1222 COVID-19 vaccine.

The CDR3 here is CASLIGPENEQFF. The CDR3 DNA sequence: TGTGCCAGCCTTATTGGTCCGGAGAATGAGCAGTTCTTC. The rearrangement joins TRBV2 to TRBJ2-1; D gene uncertain. The CDR3 totals 13 residues. Germline V gene data show CDR1 as SNHLY and CDR2 as FYNNEI. The germline V and J ends were trimmed by 8 bases and 7 bases, with 15 bases remaining between them.